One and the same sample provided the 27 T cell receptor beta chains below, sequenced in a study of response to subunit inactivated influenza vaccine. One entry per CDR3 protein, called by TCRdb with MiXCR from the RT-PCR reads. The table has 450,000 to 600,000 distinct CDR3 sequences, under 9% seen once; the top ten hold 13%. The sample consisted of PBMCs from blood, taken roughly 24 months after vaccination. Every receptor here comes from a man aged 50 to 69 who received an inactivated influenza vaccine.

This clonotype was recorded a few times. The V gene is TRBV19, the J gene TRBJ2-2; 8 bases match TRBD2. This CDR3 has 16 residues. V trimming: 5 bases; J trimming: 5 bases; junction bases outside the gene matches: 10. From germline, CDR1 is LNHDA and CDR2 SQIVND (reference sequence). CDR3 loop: CASSSLAGLLTGELFF. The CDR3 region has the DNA TGTGCCAGTAGTTCGCTAGCGGGCCTTTTGACCGGGGAGCTGTTTTTT.

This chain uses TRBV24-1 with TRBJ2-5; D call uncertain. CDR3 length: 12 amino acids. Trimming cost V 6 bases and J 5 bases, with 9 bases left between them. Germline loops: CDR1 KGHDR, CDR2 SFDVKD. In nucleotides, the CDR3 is TGTGCCACCAGTTTACCAGACGAGACCCAGTACTTC. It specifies CATSLPDETQYF.

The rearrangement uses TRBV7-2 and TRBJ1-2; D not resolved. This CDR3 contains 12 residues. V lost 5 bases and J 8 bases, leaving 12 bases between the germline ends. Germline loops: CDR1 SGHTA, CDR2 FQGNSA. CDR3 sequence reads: CASSHGLWGYTF. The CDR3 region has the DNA TGTGCCAGCAGCCACGGACTCTGGGGCTACACCTTC.

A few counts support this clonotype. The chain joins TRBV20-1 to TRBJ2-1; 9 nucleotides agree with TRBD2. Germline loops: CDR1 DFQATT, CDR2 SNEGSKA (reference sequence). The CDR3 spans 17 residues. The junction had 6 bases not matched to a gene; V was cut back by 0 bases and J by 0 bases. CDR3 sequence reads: CSARDPGAGGSYNEQFF. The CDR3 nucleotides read TGCAGTGCTAGAGATCCGGGAGCGGGGGGCTCCTACAATGAGCAGTTCTTC.

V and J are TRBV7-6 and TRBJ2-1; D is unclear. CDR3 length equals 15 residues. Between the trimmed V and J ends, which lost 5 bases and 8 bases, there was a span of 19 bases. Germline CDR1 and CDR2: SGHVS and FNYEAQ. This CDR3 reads CASSPVSGQWHEQFF. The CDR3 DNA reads TGTGCCAGCAGCCCGGTTTCCGGGCAATGGCATGAGCAGTTCTTC.

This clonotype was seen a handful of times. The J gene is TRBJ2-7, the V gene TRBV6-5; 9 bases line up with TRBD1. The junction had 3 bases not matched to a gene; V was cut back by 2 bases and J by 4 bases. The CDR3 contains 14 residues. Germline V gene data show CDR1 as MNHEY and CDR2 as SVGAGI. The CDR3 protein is CASSYGDREYEQYF. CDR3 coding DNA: TGTGCCAGCAGTTACGGGGACAGGGAATACGAGCAGTACTTC.

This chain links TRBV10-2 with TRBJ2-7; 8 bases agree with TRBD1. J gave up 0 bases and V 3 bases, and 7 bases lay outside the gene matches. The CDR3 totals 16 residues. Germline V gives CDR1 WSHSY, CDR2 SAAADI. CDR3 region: CASSDQGAGSSYEQYF. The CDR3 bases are TGCGCCAGCAGTGACCAGGGGGCGGGAAGCTCCTACGAGCAGTACTTC.

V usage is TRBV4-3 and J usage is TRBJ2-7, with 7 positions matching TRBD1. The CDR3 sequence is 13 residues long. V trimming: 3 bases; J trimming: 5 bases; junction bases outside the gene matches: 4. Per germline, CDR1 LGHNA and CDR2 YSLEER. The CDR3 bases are TGCGCCAGCAGCCATGCCCAGGGGGACGAGCAGTACTTC. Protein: CASSHAQGDEQYF.

The CDR3 is CSARTLGETQYF. CDR3 in DNA: TGCAGTGCCCGGACCCTGGGGGAGACCCAGTACTTC. The chain uses TRBV20-1 and TRBJ2-5; D uncertain. CDR3 size: 12 residues. V was clipped by 6 bases and J by 5 bases, with 13 bases between them. Germline V lookup: CDR1 DFQATT, CDR2 SNEGSKA (reference sequence).

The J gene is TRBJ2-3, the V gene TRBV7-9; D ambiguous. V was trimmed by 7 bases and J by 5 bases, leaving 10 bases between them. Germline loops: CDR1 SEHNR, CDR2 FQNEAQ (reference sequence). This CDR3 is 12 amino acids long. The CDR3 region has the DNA TGTGCCAGCACCCTTAGTGGAGATACGCAGTATTTT. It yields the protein CASTLSGDTQYF.

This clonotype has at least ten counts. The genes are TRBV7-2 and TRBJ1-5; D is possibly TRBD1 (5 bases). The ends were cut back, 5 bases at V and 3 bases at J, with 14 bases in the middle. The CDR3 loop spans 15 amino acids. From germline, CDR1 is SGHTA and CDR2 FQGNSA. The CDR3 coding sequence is TGTGCCAGCAGCCCCACACAGGAGTTCAATCAGCCCCAGCATTTT. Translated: CASSPTQEFNQPQHF.

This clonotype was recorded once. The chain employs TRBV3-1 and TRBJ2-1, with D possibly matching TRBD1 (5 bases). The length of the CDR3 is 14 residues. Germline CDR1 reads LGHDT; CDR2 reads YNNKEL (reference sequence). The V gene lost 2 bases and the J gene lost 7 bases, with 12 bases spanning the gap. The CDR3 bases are TGTGCCAGCAGCCAAAGGGCGAAGGGGAATGAGCAGTTCTTC. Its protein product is CASSQRAKGNEQFF.

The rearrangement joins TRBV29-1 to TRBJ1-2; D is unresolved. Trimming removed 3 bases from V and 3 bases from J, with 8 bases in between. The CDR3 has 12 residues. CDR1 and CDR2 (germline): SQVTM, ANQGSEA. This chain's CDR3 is CSVERQDYGYTF. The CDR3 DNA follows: TGCAGCGTTGAGAGGCAGGACTATGGCTACACCTTC.

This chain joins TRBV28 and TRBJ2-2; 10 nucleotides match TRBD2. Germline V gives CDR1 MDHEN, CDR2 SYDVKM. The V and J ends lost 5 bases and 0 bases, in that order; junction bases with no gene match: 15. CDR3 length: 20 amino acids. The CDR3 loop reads CASSLIPGGLADSNTGELFF. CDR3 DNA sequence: TGTGCCAGCAGTCTCATCCCCGGAGGACTAGCGGACTCGAACACCGGGGAGCTGTTTTTT.

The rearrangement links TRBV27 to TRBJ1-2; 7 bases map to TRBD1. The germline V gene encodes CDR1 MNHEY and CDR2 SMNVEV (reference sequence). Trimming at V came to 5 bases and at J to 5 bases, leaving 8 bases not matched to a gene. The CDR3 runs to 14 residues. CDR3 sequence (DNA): TGTGCCAGCAGTGTCTCACAGGGGCCGTATGGCTACACCTTC. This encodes CASSVSQGPYGYTF.

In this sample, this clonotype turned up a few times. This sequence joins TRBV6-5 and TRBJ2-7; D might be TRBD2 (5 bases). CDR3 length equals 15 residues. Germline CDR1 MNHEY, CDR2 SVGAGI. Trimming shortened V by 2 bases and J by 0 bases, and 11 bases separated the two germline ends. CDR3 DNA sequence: TGTGCCAGCAGTTACCTTGACACTAGCTCCTACGAGCAGTACTTC. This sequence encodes CASSYLDTSSYEQYF.

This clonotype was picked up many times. The CDR3 is CSARHGSTEAFF. CDR3 nucleotides: TGCAGTGCTAGACACGGGAGCACTGAAGCTTTCTTT. The gene calls are TRBV20-1 and TRBJ1-1; D uncertain. V was shortened by 2 bases and J by 4 bases, with 8 bases between the two germline ends. Per the germline V gene, CDR1 is DFQATT and CDR2 is SNEGSKA (reference sequence). The CDR3 sequence is 12 residues long.

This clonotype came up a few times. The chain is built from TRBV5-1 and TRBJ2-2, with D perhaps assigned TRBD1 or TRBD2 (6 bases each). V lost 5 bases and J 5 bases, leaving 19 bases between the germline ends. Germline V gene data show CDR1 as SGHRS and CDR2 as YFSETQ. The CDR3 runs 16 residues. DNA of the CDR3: TGCGCCAGCAGTCCTGGGGGGCCGGTATTGACCGGGGAGCTGTTTTTT. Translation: CASSPGGPVLTGELFF.

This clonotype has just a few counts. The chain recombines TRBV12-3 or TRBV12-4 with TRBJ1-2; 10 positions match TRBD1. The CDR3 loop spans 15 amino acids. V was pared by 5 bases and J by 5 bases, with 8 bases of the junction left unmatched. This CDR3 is CASSGLGTGAYGYTF. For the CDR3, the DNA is TGTGCCAGCAGTGGACTCGGGACAGGGGCTTATGGCTACACCTTC.

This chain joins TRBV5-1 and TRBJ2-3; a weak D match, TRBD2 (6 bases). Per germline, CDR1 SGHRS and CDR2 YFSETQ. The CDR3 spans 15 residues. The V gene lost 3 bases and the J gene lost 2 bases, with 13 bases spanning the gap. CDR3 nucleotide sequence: TGCGCCAGCAGCTGGGGGACTGGACACACAGATACGCAGTATTTT. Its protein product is CASSWGTGHTDTQYF.

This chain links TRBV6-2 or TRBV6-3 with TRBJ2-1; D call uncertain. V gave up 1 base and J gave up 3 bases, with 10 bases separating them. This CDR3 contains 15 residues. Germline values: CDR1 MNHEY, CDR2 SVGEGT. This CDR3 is CASSYLLTDYNEQFF. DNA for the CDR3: TGTGCCAGCAGTTACTTGCTTACAGACTACAATGAGCAGTTCTTC.

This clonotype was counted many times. The chain's CDR3 is CASSSLGQVVETQYF. The CDR3 DNA reads TGTGCCAGCAGCTCACTGGGACAGGTTGTCGAGACCCAGTACTTC. V and J are TRBV7-8 and TRBJ2-5; the match to TRBD1 covers 8 bases. Trimming at V came to 4 bases and at J to 5 bases, leaving 9 bases not matched to a gene. This CDR3 is 15 amino acids long. Per germline, CDR1 SGHVS and CDR2 FQNEAQ.

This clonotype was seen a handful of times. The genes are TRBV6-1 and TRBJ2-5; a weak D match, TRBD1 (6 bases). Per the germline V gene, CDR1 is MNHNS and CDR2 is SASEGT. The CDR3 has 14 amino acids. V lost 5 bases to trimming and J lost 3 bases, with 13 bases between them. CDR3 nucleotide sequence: TGTGCCAGCAGTCCTACAGGGTGGGAAGAGACCCAGTACTTC. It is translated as CASSPTGWEETQYF.

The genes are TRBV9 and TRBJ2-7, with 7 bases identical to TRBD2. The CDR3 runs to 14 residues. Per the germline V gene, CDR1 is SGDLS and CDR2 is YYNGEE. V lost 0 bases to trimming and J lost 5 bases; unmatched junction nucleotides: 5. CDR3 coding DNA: TGTGCCAGCAGCGTAGGCGGGAGAGAAAACGAGCAGTACTTC. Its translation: CASSVGGRENEQYF.

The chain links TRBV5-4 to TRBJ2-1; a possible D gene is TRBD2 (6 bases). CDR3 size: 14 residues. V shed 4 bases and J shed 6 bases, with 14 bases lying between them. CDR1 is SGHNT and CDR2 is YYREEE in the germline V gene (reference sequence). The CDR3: CASSPGTWSNEQFF. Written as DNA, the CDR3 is TGTGCCAGCAGCCCGGGGACTTGGAGCAATGAGCAGTTCTTC.

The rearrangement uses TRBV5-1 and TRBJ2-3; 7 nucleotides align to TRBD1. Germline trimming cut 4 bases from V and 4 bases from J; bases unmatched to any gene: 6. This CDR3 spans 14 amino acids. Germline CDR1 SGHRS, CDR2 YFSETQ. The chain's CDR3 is CASSIRQGADTQYF. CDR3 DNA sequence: TGCGCCAGCAGCATCCGACAGGGAGCAGATACGCAGTATTTT.

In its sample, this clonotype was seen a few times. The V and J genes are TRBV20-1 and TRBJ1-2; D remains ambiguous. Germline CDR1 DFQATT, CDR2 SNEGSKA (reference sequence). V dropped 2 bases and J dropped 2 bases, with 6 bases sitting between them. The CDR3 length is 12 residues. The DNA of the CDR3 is TGCAGTGCTAGACAGGAGAACTATGGCTACACCTTC. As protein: CSARQENYGYTF.